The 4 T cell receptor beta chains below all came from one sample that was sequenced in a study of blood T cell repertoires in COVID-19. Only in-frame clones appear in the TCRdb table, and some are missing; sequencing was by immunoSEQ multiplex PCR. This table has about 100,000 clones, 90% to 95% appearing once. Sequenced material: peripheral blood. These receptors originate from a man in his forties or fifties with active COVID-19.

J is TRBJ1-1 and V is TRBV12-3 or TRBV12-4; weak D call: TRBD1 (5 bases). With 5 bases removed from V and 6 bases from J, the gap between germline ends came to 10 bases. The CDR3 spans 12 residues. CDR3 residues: CASSHRLAEAFF. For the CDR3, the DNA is TGTGCCAGCAGTCACAGGTTGGCTGAAGCTTTCTTT.

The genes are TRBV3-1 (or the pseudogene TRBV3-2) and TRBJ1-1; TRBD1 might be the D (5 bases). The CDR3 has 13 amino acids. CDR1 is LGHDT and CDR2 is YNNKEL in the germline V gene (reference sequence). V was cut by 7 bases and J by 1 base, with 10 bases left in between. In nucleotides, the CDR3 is TGTGCCAGCACCCAGACAGCGAACACTGAAGCTTTCTTT. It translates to CASTQTANTEAFF.

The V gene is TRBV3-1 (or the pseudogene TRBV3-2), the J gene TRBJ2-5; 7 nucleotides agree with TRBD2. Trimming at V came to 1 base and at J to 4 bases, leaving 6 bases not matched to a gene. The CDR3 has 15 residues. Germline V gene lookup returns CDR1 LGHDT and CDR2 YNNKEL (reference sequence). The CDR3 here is CASSQAGLAVETQYF. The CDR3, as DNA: TGTGCCAGCAGCCAAGCCGGGCTAGCGGTAGAGACCCAGTACTTC.

The CDR3 region has the DNA TGTGCCAGCTCACCACCTCGGTCCCTCACCTCAAACATTCAGTACTTC. Amino acid sequence: CASSPPRSLTSNIQYF. The V and J genes are TRBV18 and TRBJ2-4; the D is unclear. Trimming left V 0 bases short and J 6 bases short, with 15 bases between. The CDR3 sequence is 16 residues long. Germline V CDR1 and CDR2: KGHSH, LQKENI.